This T cell receptor (beta chain) was sequenced during a study of human T cells and chemical hapten exposure. Study-level information: The patients, most of them female, presented with alopecia areata, totalis or universalis.

Time point meaning: pre-sensitization, week 0. Documented treatment: therapeutic diphenylcyclopropenone sensitization with weekly scalp DPC. Every donor had alopecia and was 18 to 70 years old; all were suitable for DPC. A few counts support this clonotype. Via MiXCR, TCRdb re-called the RACE reads, giving one row per CDR3 protein. The table includes about 270,000 distinct CDR3 sequences, approximately 7.5% detected once. Germline V lookup: CDR1 SGHRS, CDR2 YFSETQ. V dropped 0 bases and J dropped 0 bases, with 11 bases sitting between them. The CDR3 totals 16 residues. The clonotype originates from a man aged 18-30 years with alopecia areata. Some clones in this sample may be carry-over from other donors' samples. The input for sequencing was whole blood, taken in connection with sensitization to the hapten diphenylcyclopropenone (DPC). The chain joins TRBV5-1 to TRBJ2-3; D not resolved. In DNA, the CDR3 is TGCGCCAGCAGCTTGGGGCTTGCGTCCAGCACAGATACGCAGTATTTT. Protein sequence: CASSLGLASSTDTQYF.